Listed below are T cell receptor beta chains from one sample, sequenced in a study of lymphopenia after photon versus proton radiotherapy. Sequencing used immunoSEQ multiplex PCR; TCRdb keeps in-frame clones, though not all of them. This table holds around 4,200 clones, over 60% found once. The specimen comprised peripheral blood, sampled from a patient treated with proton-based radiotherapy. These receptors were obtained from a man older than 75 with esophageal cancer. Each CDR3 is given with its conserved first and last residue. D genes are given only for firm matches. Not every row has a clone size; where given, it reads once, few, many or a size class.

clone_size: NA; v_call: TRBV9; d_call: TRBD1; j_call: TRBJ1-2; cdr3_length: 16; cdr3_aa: CASSPEGTGGSWGYTF; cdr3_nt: TGTGCCAGCAGCCCCGAGGGGACAGGGGGCTCCTGGGGCTACACCTTC
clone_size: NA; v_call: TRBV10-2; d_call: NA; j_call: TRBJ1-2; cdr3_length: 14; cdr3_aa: CASSESPVRGGYTF; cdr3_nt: TGCGCCAGCAGTGAGTCGCCAGTGAGAGGGGGCTACACCTTC
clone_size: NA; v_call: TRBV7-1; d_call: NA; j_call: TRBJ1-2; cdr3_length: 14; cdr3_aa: CASRTAGGNYGYTF; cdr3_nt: TGTGCCAGCAGGACCGCGGGGGGGAACTATGGCTACACCTTC
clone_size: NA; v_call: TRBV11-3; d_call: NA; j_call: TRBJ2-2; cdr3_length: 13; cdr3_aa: CASSTSTKGELFF; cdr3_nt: TGTGCCAGCAGCACCTCGACCAAGGGGGAGCTGTTTTTT
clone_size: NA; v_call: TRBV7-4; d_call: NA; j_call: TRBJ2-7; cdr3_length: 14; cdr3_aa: CAINRQVLSYEQYF; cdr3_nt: TGTGCCATCAATAGACAGGTTCTCTCCTACGAGCAGTACTTC
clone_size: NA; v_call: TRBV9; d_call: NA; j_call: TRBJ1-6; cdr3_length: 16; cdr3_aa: CASSADSTGSNSPLHF; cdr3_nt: TGTGCCAGCAGCGCGGACTCGACAGGTTCTAATTCACCCCTCCACTTT
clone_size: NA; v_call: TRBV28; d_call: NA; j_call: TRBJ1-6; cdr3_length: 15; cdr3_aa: CASSFGGATPLPLHF; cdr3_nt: TGTGCCAGCAGTTTTGGGGGGGCGACTCCCCTTCCCCTCCACTTT
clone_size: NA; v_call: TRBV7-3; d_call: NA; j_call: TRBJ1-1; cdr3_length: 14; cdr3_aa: CASSLVEQGTEAFF; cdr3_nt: TGTGCCAGCAGCTTAGTTGAGCAAGGCACTGAAGCTTTCTTT
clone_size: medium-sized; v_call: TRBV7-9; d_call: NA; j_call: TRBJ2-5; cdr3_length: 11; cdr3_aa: CASSFIETQYF; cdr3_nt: TGTGCCAGCAGCTTCATAGAGACCCAGTACTTC
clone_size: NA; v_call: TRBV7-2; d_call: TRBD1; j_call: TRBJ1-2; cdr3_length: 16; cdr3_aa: CASSLAGGQANYGYTF; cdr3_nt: TGTGCCAGCAGCTTAGCTGGGGGACAGGCTAACTATGGCTACACCTTC
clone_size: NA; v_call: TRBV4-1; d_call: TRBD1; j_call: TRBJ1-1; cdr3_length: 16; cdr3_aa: CASSSGQGTLNTEAFF; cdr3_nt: TGCGCCAGCAGCTCAGGACAGGGAACCCTGAACACTGAAGCTTTCTTT
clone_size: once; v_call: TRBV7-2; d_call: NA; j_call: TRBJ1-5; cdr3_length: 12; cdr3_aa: CASSIIQGSQHF; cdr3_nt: TGTGCCAGCAGCATTATACAGGGATCCCAGCATTTT
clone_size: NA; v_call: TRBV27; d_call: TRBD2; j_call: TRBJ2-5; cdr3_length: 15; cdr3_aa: CASSFGRAASETQYF; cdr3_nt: TGTGCCAGCAGTTTCGGGAGGGCCGCATCGGAGACCCAGTACTTC
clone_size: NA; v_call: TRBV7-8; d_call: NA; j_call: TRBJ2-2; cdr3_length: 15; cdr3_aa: CASRYYRDVTGELFF; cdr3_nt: TGTGCCAGCAGATACTACCGGGACGTTACAGGGGAGCTGTTTTTT
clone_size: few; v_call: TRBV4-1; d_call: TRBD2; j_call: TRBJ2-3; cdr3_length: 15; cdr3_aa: CASRHSPGLAGAQYF; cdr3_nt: TGCGCCAGCAGGCATAGCCCGGGACTAGCGGGGGCGCAGTATTTT
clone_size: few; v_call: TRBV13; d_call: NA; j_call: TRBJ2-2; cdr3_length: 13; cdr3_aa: CASSFGQTGELFF; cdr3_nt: TGTGCCAGCAGCTTCGGACAAACCGGGGAGCTGTTTTTT
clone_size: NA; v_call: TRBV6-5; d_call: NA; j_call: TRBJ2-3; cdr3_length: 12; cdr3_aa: CATQGGGGTQYF; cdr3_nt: TGTGCCACCCAGGGAGGGGGGGGTACGCAGTATTTT
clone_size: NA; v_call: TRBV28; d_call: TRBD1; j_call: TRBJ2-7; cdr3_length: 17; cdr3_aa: CASSLGLGQGGTGEQYF; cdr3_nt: TGTGCCAGCAGTTTGGGTTTAGGACAGGGGGGGACCGGCGAGCAGTACTTC
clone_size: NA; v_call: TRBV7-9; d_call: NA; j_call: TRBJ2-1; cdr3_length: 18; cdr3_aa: CASSLGALGTQMYNEQFF; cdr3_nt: TGTGCCAGCAGCCTAGGCGCCTTGGGGACCCAAATGTACAATGAGCAGTTCTTC